A selection of T cell receptor beta chains follows, all from one sample in a study of blood T cells in healthy people across ages. TCRdb used MiXCR to reprocess the 5' RACE reads, holding one entry per CDR3 protein. The sample has more than 750,000 distinct CDR3 sequences, roughly 29% seen once. These records were also assigned to another study, of T cells of mothers and their children.

Sequencing was done on a sample of blood. These receptors were collected from a middle-aged woman in good health. Each CDR3 is given with its conserved first and last residue. Fields, in order: CDR3 length, clone size, J gene, D gene, V gene, CDR3 protein, CDR3 DNA. D genes are given only for firm matches. For some rows the clone size is stated as once, few or many, or as a class when expanded; others skip it.

14	-	TRBJ2-3	-	TRBV29-1	CSVEVSGVEDTQYF	TGCAGCGTTGAAGTGTCAGGGGTAGAAGATACGCAGTATTTT
17	-	TRBJ1-3	-	TRBV15	CATSRDNPVSSGNTIYF	TGTGCCACCAGCAGAGATAATCCGGTGAGCTCTGGAAACACCATATATTTT
17	many	TRBJ1-1	TRBD1	TRBV12-3/TRBV12-4	CASRAGTGGILGTEAFF	TGTGCCAGCAGAGCCGGGACAGGGGGCATCTTGGGTACTGAAGCTTTCTTT
12	many	TRBJ2-5	-	TRBV12-3/TRBV12-4	CASSFTQETQYF	TGTGCCAGCAGCTTCACCCAAGAGACCCAGTACTTC
13	many	TRBJ1-2	-	TRBV4-1	CASSQEAAYGYTF	TGCGCCAGCAGCCAAGAGGCGGCCTATGGCTACACCTTC
15	few	TRBJ2-1	TRBD2	TRBV7-9	CASSLGASGPYEQFF	TGTGCCAGCAGCTTAGGGGCTAGCGGACCCTACGAGCAGTTCTTC
15	-	TRBJ1-1	TRBD1	TRBV20-1	CSARKPGGQNTEAFF	TGCAGTGCTAGAAAGCCAGGGGGCCAGAACACTGAAGCTTTCTTT
15	many	TRBJ2-1	-	TRBV9	CASSAQGGGYNEQFF	TGTGCCAGCAGCGCCCAGGGGGGGGGCTACAATGAGCAGTTCTTC
14	many	TRBJ2-7	TRBD1	TRBV28	CASTQQGAASEQYF	TGTGCCAGCACCCAACAGGGGGCCGCCTCCGAGCAGTACTTC
14	many	TRBJ1-5	-	TRBV6-5	CASALVGSNQPQHF	TGTGCCAGCGCCCTGGTTGGGAGCAATCAGCCCCAGCATTTT
14	few	TRBJ2-7	TRBD1	TRBV5-1	CASSLVGQGGEQYF	TGCGCCAGCAGCTTGGTGGGACAGGGGGGCGAGCAGTACTTC
14	-	TRBJ2-5	-	TRBV4-3	CASSQVGSQETQYF	TGCGCCAGCAGCCAAGTGGGTTCCCAAGAGACCCAGTACTTC
14	few	TRBJ2-3	-	TRBV3-1	CASSQGLRTDTQYF	TGTGCCAGCAGCCAGGGATTACGCACAGATACGCAGTATTTT
11	many	TRBJ2-1	-	TRBV5-4	CASSLRGEQFF	TGTGCCAGCAGCTTGAGGGGCGAGCAGTTCTTC
16	few	TRBJ2-7	TRBD2	TRBV20-1	CSARVFLAGGDYEQYF	TGCAGTGCTAGGGTCTTTCTAGCGGGGGGCGATTACGAGCAGTACTTC
15	many	TRBJ2-3	TRBD1	TRBV27	CASRKGQVWIDTQYF	TGTGCCAGCAGAAAAGGACAGGTCTGGATAGATACGCAGTATTTT
15	-	TRBJ1-6	-	TRBV7-2	CASSPGGNWNSPLHF	TGTGCCAGCAGCCCTGGGGGTAACTGGAATTCACCCCTCCACTTT
17	-	TRBJ1-4	TRBD1	TRBV7-9	CASSTRTGDTTNEKLFF	TGTGCCAGCAGCACCCGGACAGGGGATACAACTAATGAAAAACTGTTTTTT
17	-	TRBJ2-4	-	TRBV28	CASSFSNTRLAKNIQYF	TGTGCCAGCAGTTTTTCCAACACCCGACTAGCCAAAAACATTCAGTACTTC
13	-	TRBJ1-1	-	TRBV14	CASSQEQGTEAFF	TGTGCCAGCAGCCAAGAACAGGGCACTGAAGCTTTCTTT
16	-	TRBJ1-5	-	TRBV5-8	CASSLGTLVSNQPQHF	TGTGCCAGCAGCTTGGGAACACTAGTGAGCAATCAGCCCCAGCATTTT
14	-	TRBJ2-1	TRBD1	TRBV29-1	CSVDPDRGGNEQFF	TGCAGCGTTGATCCCGACAGGGGTGGCAATGAGCAGTTCTTC
15	many	TRBJ2-3	TRBD2	TRBV9	CASSTAGSPTDTQYF	TGTGCCAGCAGCACAGCGGGGAGCCCCACAGATACGCAGTATTTT
13	-	TRBJ1-1	-	TRBV12-3/TRBV12-4	CASRRSQGTEAFF	TGTGCCAGCAGAAGGAGTCAGGGGACTGAAGCTTTCTTT
12	-	TRBJ1-2	TRBD1	TRBV20-1	CSAEDRLPGYTF	TGCAGTGCTGAGGACAGGCTCCCTGGCTACACCTTC
16	few	TRBJ2-7	TRBD1	TRBV14	CASSPYGTGKGYEQYF	TGTGCCAGCAGCCCATACGGGACAGGGAAAGGCTACGAGCAGTACTTC
14	-	TRBJ2-1	-	TRBV4-3	CASSQDWTGMTQFF	TGCGCCAGCAGCCAAGATTGGACGGGAATGACGCAGTTCTTC
15	-	TRBJ2-7	-	TRBV7-2	CASSPEALNVYEQYF	TGTGCCAGCAGCCCGGAGGCACTGAATGTCTACGAGCAGTACTTC
12	many	TRBJ2-7	TRBD1	TRBV29-1	CSVRDRSYEQYF	TGCAGCGTACGGGACAGATCCTACGAGCAGTACTTC
13	-	TRBJ2-2	TRBD1	TRBV29-1	CGGGQAYTGELFF	TGCGGCGGTGGACAGGCGTACACCGGGGAGCTGTTTTTT
15	few	TRBJ1-1	TRBD1	TRBV12-3/TRBV12-4	CASKDRGGTDTEAFF	TGTGCCAGCAAAGACAGGGGGGGGACGGACACTGAAGCTTTCTTT
14	-	TRBJ2-5	-	TRBV4-3	CASSQGWGREAQYF	TGCGCCAGCAGCCAAGGGTGGGGTCGAGAGGCCCAGTACTTC
15	few	TRBJ2-4	-	TRBV29-1	CSVEGPQGAKNIQYF	TGCAGCGTTGAAGGTCCGCAAGGAGCCAAAAACATTCAGTACTTC
16	few	TRBJ2-1	-	TRBV7-9	CASSLGRGTPNNEQFF	TGTGCCAGCAGCTTAGGGAGAGGGACACCTAACAATGAGCAGTTCTTC
13	few	TRBJ2-7	-	TRBV28	CASTPSPSYEQYF	TGTGCCAGCACCCCTTCTCCATCCTACGAGCAGTACTTC
13	few	TRBJ2-5	-	TRBV6-2/TRBV6-3	CASSPPGVETQYF	TGTGCCAGCAGTCCTCCAGGGGTGGAGACCCAGTACTTC
18	many	TRBJ2-3	TRBD2	TRBV4-2	CASSQVLAGFSSTDTQYF	TGTGCCAGCAGCCAAGTCCTAGCGGGGTTCTCTAGCACAGATACGCAGTATTTT
14	few	TRBJ1-6	TRBD1	TRBV27	CASKSGDSGSPLHF	TGTGCCAGCAAATCAGGGGACAGTGGGTCACCCCTCCACTTT
14	-	TRBJ1-2	-	TRBV2	CASSFGTRRYGYTF	TGTGCCAGCAGTTTCGGGACAAGGCGCTATGGCTACACCTTC
14	few	TRBJ2-1	TRBD1	TRBV28	CASSLGDRLHEQFF	TGTGCCAGCAGTTTGGGGGACAGGTTACATGAGCAGTTCTTC
14	-	TRBJ2-7	-	TRBV24-1	CATSNRGGQEAQYF	TGTGCCACCAGCAACAGGGGAGGACAAGAGGCCCAGTACTTC
13	-	TRBJ1-6	-	TRBV20-1	CSASRTANSPLHF	TGCAGTGCTTCTCGGACAGCCAATTCACCCCTCCACTTT